Following are 25 T cell receptor beta chains from one sample sequenced in a study of identical twins. Via MiXCR, TCRdb re-called the 5' RACE reads, giving one row per CDR3 protein. The sample holds just under 550,000 distinct CDR3 sequences, around 15% seen once. These sequences were also reported in another study, on yellow fever vaccine responses in identical twins.

Material: CD4+ T cells sorted from blood. Receptor source: a woman aged 18-29 years in good health.

This clonotype was seen only a few times. The genes are TRBV6-5 and TRBJ1-4; unclear D gene. Per the germline V gene, CDR1 is MNHEY and CDR2 is SVGAGI. The germline V and J ends were trimmed by 0 bases and 13 bases, with 21 bases remaining between them. There are 16 residues in the CDR3. CDR3 sequence: CASSYSIRLLPLGLFF. The DNA of the CDR3 is TGTGCCAGCAGTTACTCGATTCGGTTGCTCCCTTTAGGACTGTTTTTT.

The CDR3 is CASSFEQGNIQYF. In DNA form, the CDR3 reads TGTGCCAGCAGCTTTGAGCAGGGAAACATTCAGTACTTC. The chain has TRBV7-3 and TRBJ2-4, with a tentative D call TRBD1 (5 bases). Per the germline V gene, CDR1 is SGHTA and CDR2 is FQGTGA. CDR3 size: 13 residues. V was cut by 3 bases and J by 6 bases, with 9 bases left in between. The complete variable domain, with remaining parts taken from reference TRBV7-3 and TRBJ2-4, reads GAGVSQTPSNKVTEKGKYVELRCDPISGHTALYWYRQSLGQGPEFLIYFQGTGAADDSGLPNDRFFAVRPEGSVSTLKIQRTERGDSAVYLCASSFEQGNIQYFGAGTRLSVL.

This clonotype was observed a handful of times. The V call is TRBV29-1, the J call TRBJ2-3; a possible D gene is TRBD2 (5 bases). The length of the CDR3 is 11 residues. Trimming shortened V by 6 bases and J by 6 bases, and 10 bases separated the two germline ends. In germline, CDR1 is SQVTM, CDR2 ANQGSEA. The CDR3 sequence: CSVAEVDTQYF. The DNA for the CDR3 is TGCAGCGTCGCGGAGGTGGATACGCAGTATTTT.

This clonotype was found a few times. The chain uses TRBV3-1 and TRBJ1-1; D is ambiguous. The CDR3 runs to 16 residues. Germline V lookup: CDR1 LGHDT, CDR2 YNNKEL (reference sequence). The ends were cut back, 0 bases at V and 0 bases at J, with 11 bases in the middle. CDR3 loop: CASSQDGRVMNTEAFF. CDR3 coding DNA: TGTGCCAGCAGCCAAGATGGACGAGTGATGAACACTGAAGCTTTCTTT.

The chain joins TRBV5-1 to TRBJ2-6; the D is unclear. There are 14 residues in the CDR3. CDR1 SGHRS and CDR2 YFSETQ come from the germline V gene. Trimming pared 0 bases from V and 7 bases from J, leaving 8 bases between. The CDR3 DNA is TGCGCCAGCAGCTTGGAGGGCAGTGCCAACGTCCTGACTTTC. Translated: CASSLEGSANVLTF.

The rearrangement uses TRBV20-1 and TRBJ2-2, with D unclear. Trimming took 6 bases from V and 2 from J, leaving 22 bases between them. CDR3 size: 17 residues. The germline V gene encodes CDR1 DFQATT and CDR2 SNEGSKA (reference sequence). This CDR3 reads CSAPGPKIFHNTGELFF. The CDR3 nucleotides are TGCAGTGCGCCCGGGCCAAAGATTTTCCATAACACCGGGGAGCTGTTTTTT.

This clonotype was counted ten times or more. The V and J genes are TRBV29-1 and TRBJ2-1, with 8 positions matching TRBD2. CDR3 size: 17 residues. CDR1 is SQVTM, CDR2 ANQGSEA, per germline. Germline trimming cut 4 bases from V and 7 bases from J; bases unmatched to any gene: 18. CDR3 nucleotides: TGCAGCGTTGTGTTCTTATGGCTAGCGGGCGGATGGAATGAGCAGTTCTTC. The encoded protein is CSVVFLWLAGGWNEQFF.

This clonotype was picked up a small number of times. The chain employs TRBV21-1 and TRBJ1-2; the table's D call, TRBD1, has no DNA check behind it. TRBV21-1 is given as a pseudogene. This CDR3 region has 15 residues. For the CDR3, the DNA is TGTGCCAGCAGCAAAAATCCCAAAGGGACGTGGGGCTACACCTTC. It is translated as CASSKNPKGTWGYTF.

This clonotype appeared a few times. The V gene is TRBV5-5, the J gene TRBJ2-2; D may be TRBD1 (6 bases). Trimming took 3 bases from V and 0 from J, leaving 9 bases between them. Germline CDR1 SGHKS, CDR2 YYEKEE (reference sequence). The CDR3 is made up of 15 amino acids. The CDR3 loop reads CASSSGHANTGELFF. CDR3 nucleotides: TGTGCCAGCAGCTCGGGACACGCGAACACCGGGGAGCTGTTTTTT.

This clonotype was observed a few times. The chain recombines TRBV10-3 with TRBJ2-2, with TRBD2 identical over 7 bases. CDR1 ENHRY and CDR2 SYGVKD come from the germline V gene. J lost 2 bases, V lost 3 bases, and 6 bases had no gene match. This CDR3 has 16 residues. The CDR3 is CAISDWSSGNTGELFF. DNA of the CDR3: TGTGCCATCAGTGATTGGTCTAGCGGAAACACCGGGGAGCTGTTTTTT.

The sample holds a few counts of this clonotype. The chain uses TRBV19 and TRBJ2-1; D not resolved. V was clipped by 7 bases and J by 0 bases, with 13 bases between them. Germline V gene sequence: CDR1 LNHDA, CDR2 SQIVND (reference sequence). The CDR3 spans 15 residues. CDR3 nucleotides: TGTGCCAGTACCGTGGGTCGAAGCTCCTACAATGAGCAGTTCTTC. Encoded protein: CASTVGRSSYNEQFF.

This clonotype was detected only a few times. This chain connects TRBV5-1 to TRBJ2-1; 11 nucleotides agree with TRBD2. Unmatched junction bases numbered 8, after V lost 4 bases and J lost 5 bases. CDR3 length: 16 residues. Per germline, CDR1 SGHRS and CDR2 YFSETQ. The CDR3: CASSRPKLAGDNEQFF. The CDR3 bases are TGCGCCAGCAGCCGGCCCAAACTAGCGGGGGACAATGAGCAGTTCTTC.

The gene calls are TRBV28 and TRBJ2-1; 14 nucleotides align to TRBD2. There are 19 residues in the CDR3. The V and J ends lost 7 bases and 1 base, in that order; junction bases with no gene match: 12. Germline CDR1 is MDHEN and CDR2 is SYDVKM. CDR3 DNA: TGTGCCAGCAAAAAGGGACTAGCGGGAGAAAAGAGATCCTACAATGAGCAGTTCTTC. Its protein product is CASKKGLAGEKRSYNEQFF.

V usage is TRBV5-1 and J usage is TRBJ1-1; a possible D gene is TRBD1 (6 bases). Trimming removed 1 base from V and 1 base from J, with 11 bases in between. The germline CDR1 and CDR2 sequences are SGHRS and YFSETQ. The CDR3 contains 15 residues. The CDR3 DNA follows: TGCGCCAGCAGCTTGCTGACAGGTGCGAACACTGAAGCTTTCTTT. It codes for CASSLLTGANTEAFF. The full variable domain, in which reference TRBV5-1 and TRBJ1-1 provide the parts outside the CDR3, is KAGVTQTPRYLIKTRGQQVTLSCSPISGHRSVSWYQQTPGQGLQFLFEYFSETQRNKGNFPGRFSGRQFSNSRSEMNVSTLELGDSALYLCASSLLTGANTEAFFGQGTRLTVV.

The rearrangement joins TRBV3-1 to TRBJ2-5; D might be TRBD2 (5 bases). Germline V gene sequence: CDR1 LGHDT, CDR2 YNNKEL (reference sequence). The CDR3 extends over 14 amino acids. Trimming cost V 1 base and J 2 bases, with 8 bases left between them. As DNA, the CDR3 is TGTGCCAGCAGCCAAGGGAGGAAACAAGAGACCCAGTACTTC. This translates into CASSQGRKQETQYF.

This clonotype was counted between two and nine times. The V gene is TRBV7-2, the J gene TRBJ2-1, with D possibly TRBD1 on 5 matching bases. The CDR3 extends over 15 amino acids. With 1 base removed from V and 2 bases from J, the gap between germline ends came to 9 bases. Germline lookup yields CDR1 SGHTA and CDR2 FQGNSA. CDR3 nucleotide sequence: TGTGCCAGCAGCTTAGAAGTAGGGGCCTACAATGAGCAGTTCTTC. Translation: CASSLEVGAYNEQFF.

This chain joins TRBV2 and TRBJ2-3; 7 nucleotides agree with TRBD2. The CDR3 runs to 15 residues. From germline, CDR1 is SNHLY and CDR2 FYNNEI. After removal of 4 bases from V and 5 bases from J, the junction contained 9 bases not matched to a gene. CDR3: CASSVQRGNLDTQYF. CDR3 in DNA: TGTGCCAGCAGTGTACAGCGGGGAAATTTAGATACGCAGTATTTT.

The genes are TRBV6-5 and TRBJ2-7; D ambiguous. Germline CDR1 is MNHEY and CDR2 is SVGAGI. Trimming took 2 bases from V and 1 from J, leaving 9 bases between them. This CDR3 is built from 14 residues. In DNA, the CDR3 is TGTGCCAGCAGTTACACGTCAGATTCCTACGAGCAGTACGTC. Encoded protein: CASSYTSDSYEQYV.

This clonotype has at least ten counts. The rearrangement uses TRBV12-3 or TRBV12-4 and TRBJ1-1; D may be TRBD1 (6 bases). Trimming took 4 bases from V and 6 from J, leaving 12 bases between them. The CDR3 has 13 amino acids. CDR3 loop: CASSSDRFSEAFF. CDR3 sequence (DNA): TGTGCCAGCAGTTCCGACAGGTTCTCTGAAGCTTTCTTT.

The chain couples TRBV5-6 to TRBJ1-5, with unresolved D. The germline CDR1 and CDR2 sequences are SGHDT and YYEEEE. Trimming took off 4 bases at V and 9 bases at J, with 11 bases between the two ends. There are 12 residues in the CDR3. Written as DNA, the CDR3 is TGTGCCAGCAGCGGAAGTCACTCGCCCCAGCATTTT. Protein product: CASSGSHSPQHF. The variable domain in full, with the rest retrieved from reference TRBV5-6 and TRBJ1-5, is DAGVTQSPTHLIKTRGQQVTLRCSPKSGHDTVSWYQQALGQGPQFIFQYYEEEERQRGNFPDRFSGHQFPNYSSELNVNALLLGDSALYLCASSGSHSPQHFGDGTRLSIL.

V and J are TRBV20-1 and TRBJ2-1; TRBD1 aligns across 8 bases. Trimming cost V 6 bases and J 4 bases; bases outside gene matches: 5. CDR3 length: 13 amino acids. Per germline, CDR1 DFQATT and CDR2 SNEGSKA (reference sequence). The CDR3 here is CSADRGDYNEQFF. For the CDR3, the DNA is TGCAGTGCAGACAGGGGAGATTACAATGAGCAGTTCTTC.

The V and J genes are TRBV25-1 and TRBJ1-2, with a possible D match to TRBD1 (5 bases). The length of the CDR3 is 12 residues. Between the trimmed V and J ends, which lost 7 bases and 8 bases, there was a span of 14 bases. Germline CDR1 and CDR2: MGHDK and SYGVNS. The CDR3 loop is CASTGGVGGYTF. The CDR3, as DNA: TGTGCCAGCACCGGGGGGGTCGGCGGCTACACCTTC.

This chain links TRBV5-5 with TRBJ2-5, with D possibly called TRBD1 or TRBD2 (6 bases each). Germline CDR1 and CDR2: SGHKS and YYEKEE (reference sequence). The CDR3 is made up of 14 amino acids. Trimming stripped 6 bases from V and 6 bases from J, with 18 bases between. The CDR3 DNA reads as TGTGCCAGCATCCCGGAAGGGGGGATAAAGACCCAGTACTTC. As protein: CASIPEGGIKTQYF. Variable domain in full (rest from reference TRBV5-5 and TRBJ2-5): DAGVTQSPTHLIKTRGQQVTLRCSPISGHKSVSWYQQVLGQGPQFIFQYYEKEERGRGNFPDRFSARQFPNYSSELNVNALLLGDSALYLCASIPEGGIKTQYFGPGTRLLVL.

The table lists this clonotype with a few counts. The chain has TRBV29-1 and TRBJ2-7; 8 positions agree with TRBD2. The CDR3 length is 14 residues. Germline V gene lookup returns CDR1 SQVTM and CDR2 ANQGSEA. With 4 bases clipped from V and 5 bases from J, the junction kept 10 bases outside the gene matches. CDR3 in amino acids: CSVAIAGLYDEQYF. DNA of the CDR3: TGCAGCGTTGCTATAGCGGGACTATACGACGAGCAGTACTTC.

The CDR3 DNA reads TGTGCCACCAGCCTTCAGGCCCTAGAGAACACCGGGGAGCTGTTTTTT. This sequence encodes CATSLQALENTGELFF. The chain has TRBV15 and TRBJ2-2; D not resolved. V lost 5 bases and J 1 base, leaving 14 bases between the germline ends. The CDR3 has 16 amino acids. CDR1 is LNHNV, CDR2 YYDKDF, per germline (reference sequence).